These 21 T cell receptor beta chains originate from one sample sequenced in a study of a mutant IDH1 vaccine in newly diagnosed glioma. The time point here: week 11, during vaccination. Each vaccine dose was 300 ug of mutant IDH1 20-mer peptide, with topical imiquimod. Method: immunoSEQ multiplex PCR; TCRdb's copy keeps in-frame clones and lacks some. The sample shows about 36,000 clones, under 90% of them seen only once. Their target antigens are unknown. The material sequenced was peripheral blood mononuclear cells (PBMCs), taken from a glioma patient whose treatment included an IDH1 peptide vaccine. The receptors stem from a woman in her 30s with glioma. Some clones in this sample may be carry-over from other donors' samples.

CDR3 residues: CASRRTGVNQPQHF. CDR3 sequence (DNA): TGCGCCAGCAGGCGGACAGGGGTCAATCAGCCCCAGCATTTT. The chain uses TRBV10-2 and TRBJ1-5; 9 nucleotides align to TRBD1. This CDR3 has 14 residues. CDR1 WSHSY and CDR2 SAAADI come from the germline V gene. The V and J ends lost 6 bases and 3 bases, in that order; junction bases with no gene match: 3.

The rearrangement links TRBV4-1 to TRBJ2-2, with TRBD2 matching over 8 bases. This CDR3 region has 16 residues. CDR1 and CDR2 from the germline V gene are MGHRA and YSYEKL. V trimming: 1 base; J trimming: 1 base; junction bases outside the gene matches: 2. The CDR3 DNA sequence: TGCGCCAGCAGCCAAGGACTAGCGTTGAACACCGGGGAGCTGTTTTTT. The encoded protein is CASSQGLALNTGELFF.

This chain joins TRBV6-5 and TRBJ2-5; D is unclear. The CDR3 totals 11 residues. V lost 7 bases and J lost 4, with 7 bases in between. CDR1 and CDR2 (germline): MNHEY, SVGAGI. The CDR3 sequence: CASTIRETQYF. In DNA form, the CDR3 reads TGTGCCAGCACCATCCGAGAGACCCAGTACTTC.

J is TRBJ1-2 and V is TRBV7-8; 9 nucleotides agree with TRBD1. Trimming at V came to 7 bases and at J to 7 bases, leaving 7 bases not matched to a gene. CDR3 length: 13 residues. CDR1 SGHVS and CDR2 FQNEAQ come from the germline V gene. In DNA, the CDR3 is TGTGCCAGCACCCTTACAGGGGGCACTGGCTACACCTTC. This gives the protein CASTLTGGTGYTF.

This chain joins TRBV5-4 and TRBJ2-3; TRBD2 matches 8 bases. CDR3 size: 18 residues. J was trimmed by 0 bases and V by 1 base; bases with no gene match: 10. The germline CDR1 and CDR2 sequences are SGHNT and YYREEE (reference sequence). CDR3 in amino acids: CASSLPKMASGSTDTQYF. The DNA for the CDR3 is TGTGCCAGCAGCTTGCCAAAAATGGCTAGCGGGAGCACAGATACGCAGTATTTT.

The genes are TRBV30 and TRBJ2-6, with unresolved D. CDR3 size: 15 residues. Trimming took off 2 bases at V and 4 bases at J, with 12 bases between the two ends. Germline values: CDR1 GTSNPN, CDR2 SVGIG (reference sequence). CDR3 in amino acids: CAWSPSSPGANVLTF. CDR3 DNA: TGTGCCTGGAGTCCCTCTAGTCCCGGGGCCAACGTCCTGACTTTC.

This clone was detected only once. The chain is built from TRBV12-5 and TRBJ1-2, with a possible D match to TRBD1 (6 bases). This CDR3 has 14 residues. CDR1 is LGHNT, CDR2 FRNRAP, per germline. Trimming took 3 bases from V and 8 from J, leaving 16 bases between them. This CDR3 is CASGFVGGAKGYTF. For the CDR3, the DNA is TGTGCTAGTGGTTTTGTCGGGGGCGCGAAGGGCTACACCTTC.

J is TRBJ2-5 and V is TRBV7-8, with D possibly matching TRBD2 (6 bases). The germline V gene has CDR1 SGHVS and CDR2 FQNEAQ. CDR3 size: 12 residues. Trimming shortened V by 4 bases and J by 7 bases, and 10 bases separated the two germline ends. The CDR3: CASSSVGGTQYF. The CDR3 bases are TGTGCCAGCAGCTCGGTGGGGGGGACCCAGTACTTC.

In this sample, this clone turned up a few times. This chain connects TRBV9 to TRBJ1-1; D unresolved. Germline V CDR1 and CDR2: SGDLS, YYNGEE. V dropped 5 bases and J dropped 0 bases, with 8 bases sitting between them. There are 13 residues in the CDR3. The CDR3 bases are TGTGCCAGCAGTGTTGATATGAACACTGAAGCTTTCTTT. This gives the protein CASSVDMNTEAFF.

DNA for the CDR3: TGCAGCGTTGGCTCTGGGGTTGGAGAGACCCAGTACTTC. This codes for CSVGSGVGETQYF. The rearrangement uses TRBV29-1 and TRBJ2-5; D unresolved. The CDR3 consists of 13 residues. CDR1 is SQVTM and CDR2 is ANQGSEA in the germline V gene. V was pared by 4 bases and J by 4 bases, with 13 bases between.

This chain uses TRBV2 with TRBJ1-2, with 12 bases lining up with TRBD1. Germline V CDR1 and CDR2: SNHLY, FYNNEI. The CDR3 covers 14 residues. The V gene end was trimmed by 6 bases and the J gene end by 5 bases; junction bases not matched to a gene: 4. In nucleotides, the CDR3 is TGTGCCAGCAGGGGGACAGGGGGCGCATATGGCTACACCTTC. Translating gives CASRGTGGAYGYTF.

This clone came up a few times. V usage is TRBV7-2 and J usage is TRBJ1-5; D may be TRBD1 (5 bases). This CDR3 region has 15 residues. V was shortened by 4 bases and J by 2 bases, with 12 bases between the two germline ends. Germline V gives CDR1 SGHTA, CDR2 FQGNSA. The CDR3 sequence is CASSSQGLGNQPQHF. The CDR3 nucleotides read TGTGCCAGCAGCTCCCAGGGACTGGGCAATCAGCCCCAGCATTTT.

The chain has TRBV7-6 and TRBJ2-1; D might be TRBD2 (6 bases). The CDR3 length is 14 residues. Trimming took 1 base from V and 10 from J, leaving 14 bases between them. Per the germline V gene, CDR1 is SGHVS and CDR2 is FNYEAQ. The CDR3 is CASSLGTGGAEQFF. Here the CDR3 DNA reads TGTGCCAGCAGCTTAGGGACCGGAGGGGCCGAGCAGTTCTTC.

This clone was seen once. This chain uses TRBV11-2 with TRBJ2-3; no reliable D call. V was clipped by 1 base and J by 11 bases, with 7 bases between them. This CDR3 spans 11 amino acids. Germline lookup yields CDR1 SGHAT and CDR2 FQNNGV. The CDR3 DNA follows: TGTGCCAGCAGCTTAGGTGTGGAGCAGTATTTT. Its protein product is CASSLGVEQYF.

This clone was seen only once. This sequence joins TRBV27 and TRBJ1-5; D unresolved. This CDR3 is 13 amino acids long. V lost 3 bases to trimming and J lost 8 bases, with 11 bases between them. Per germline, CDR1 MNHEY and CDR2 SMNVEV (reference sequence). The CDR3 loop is CASSFRLREPQHF. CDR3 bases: TGTGCCAGCAGTTTCCGGCTTCGCGAGCCCCAGCATTTT.

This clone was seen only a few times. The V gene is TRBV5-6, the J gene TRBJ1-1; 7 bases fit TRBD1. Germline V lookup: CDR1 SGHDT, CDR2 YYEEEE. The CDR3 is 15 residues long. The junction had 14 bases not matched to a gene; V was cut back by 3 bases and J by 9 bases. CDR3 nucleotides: TGTGCCAGCAGCTGGGGAGGGAGGGGGCAAGTAAAAGCTTTCTTT. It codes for CASSWGGRGQVKAFF.

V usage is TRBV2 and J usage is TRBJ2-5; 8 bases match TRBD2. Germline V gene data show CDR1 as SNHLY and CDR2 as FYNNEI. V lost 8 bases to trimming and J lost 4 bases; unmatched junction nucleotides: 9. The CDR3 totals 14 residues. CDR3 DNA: TGTGCCAGCGGACGGGGGGGAGTCGGAGAGACCCAGTACTTC. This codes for CASGRGGVGETQYF.

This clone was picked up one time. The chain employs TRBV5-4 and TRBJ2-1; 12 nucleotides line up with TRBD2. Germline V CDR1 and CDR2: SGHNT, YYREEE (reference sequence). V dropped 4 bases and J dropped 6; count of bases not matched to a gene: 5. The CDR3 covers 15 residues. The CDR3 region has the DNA TGTGCCAGCAGCCGCCTAGCGGGAGGGACCAATGAGCAGTTCTTC. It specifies CASSRLAGGTNEQFF.

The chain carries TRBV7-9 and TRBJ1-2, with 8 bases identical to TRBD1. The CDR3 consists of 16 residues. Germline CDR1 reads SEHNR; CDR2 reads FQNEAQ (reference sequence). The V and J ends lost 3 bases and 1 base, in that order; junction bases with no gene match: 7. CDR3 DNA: TGTGCCAGCAGCTTCAGGGGGCTACCCCTTAACTATGGCTACACCTTC. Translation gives CASSFRGLPLNYGYTF.

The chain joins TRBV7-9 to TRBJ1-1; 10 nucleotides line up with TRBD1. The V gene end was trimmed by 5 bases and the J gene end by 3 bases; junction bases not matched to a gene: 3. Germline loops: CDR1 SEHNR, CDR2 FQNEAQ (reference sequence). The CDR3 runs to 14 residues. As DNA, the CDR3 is TGTGCCAGCAGCCCCGGGACAGGGGACACTGAAGCTTTCTTT. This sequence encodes CASSPGTGDTEAFF.

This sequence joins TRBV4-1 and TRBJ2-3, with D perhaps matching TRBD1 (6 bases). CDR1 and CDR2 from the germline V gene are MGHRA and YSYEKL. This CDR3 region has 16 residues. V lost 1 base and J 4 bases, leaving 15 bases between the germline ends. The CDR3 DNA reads TGCGCCAGCAGCCAAGTTGTACAGGGTATGGCAGATACGCAGTATTTT. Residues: CASSQVVQGMADTQYF.